Presented here are 10 T cell receptor beta chains from one specimen sequenced in a study of human T cells and chemical hapten exposure. Time point defined: pre-sensitization, week 0. Stated treatment: therapeutic diphenylcyclopropenone sensitization with weekly scalp DPC. TCRdb called the RACE reads again in MiXCR, with one record for every CDR3 protein. The sample lists under 110,000 distinct CDR3 sequences; around 10% were seen once. The sequences come from whole blood, collected in connection with sensitization to the hapten diphenylcyclopropenone (DPC). These receptors came from a woman in her forties or fifties with alopecia areata. Some clones in this sample may be carry-over from other donors' samples.

In its sample, this clonotype was seen many times. The J gene is TRBJ2-6, the V gene TRBV6-5; 8 positions match TRBD1. The CDR3 runs 21 residues. Germline assignment: CDR1 MNHEY and CDR2 SVGAGI. The J segment lost 0 bases and the V segment lost 0 bases, leaving 13 bases of the junction unmatched. As DNA, the CDR3 is TGTGCCAGCAGTTACTCGGGCCAGGGGGCAGTCCCCATCTCTGGGGCCAACGTCCTGACTTTC. This translates into CASSYSGQGAVPISGANVLTF.

This clonotype was observed a handful of times. The chain links TRBV7-2 to TRBJ2-3; tentatively, D is TRBD1 or TRBD2 (6 bases each). Germline-derived CDR1 and CDR2 are SGHTA and FQGNSA. Trimming took 4 bases from V and 4 from J, leaving 9 bases between them. The length of the CDR3 is 13 residues. The CDR3 here is CASSSGAPDTQYF. DNA for the CDR3: TGTGCCAGCAGCTCGGGGGCTCCAGATACGCAGTATTTT.

This clonotype appeared a single time. This may be a read error, as it is one base from a much larger clone. The chain is built from TRBV5-1 and TRBJ2-7; D is possibly TRBD2 (6 bases). This CDR3 spans 15 amino acids. Looked up from germline, CDR1 is SGHRS and CDR2 is YFSETQ. DNA of the CDR3: TGCGCCAGCAGCCCTCTAGCGTTAAGCTCCTACGAGCTGTACTTC. Translation: CASSPLALSSYELYF. The variable domain in full, completed from reference TRBV5-1 and TRBJ2-7, reads KAGVTQTPRYLIKTRGQQVTLSCSPISGHRSVSWYQQTPGQGLQFLFEYFSETQRNKGNFPGRFSGRQFSNSRSEMNVSTLELGDSALYLCASSPLALSSYELYFGPGTRLTVT.

At least ten counts were recorded for this clonotype. The chain is built from TRBV11-2 and TRBJ2-2; D remains ambiguous. Germline lookup yields CDR1 SGHAT and CDR2 FQNNGV. Trimming removed 0 bases from V and 9 bases from J, with 11 bases in between. This CDR3 has 14 residues. In DNA form, the CDR3 reads TGTGCCAGCAGCTTAGACCCCAACGACAGGGAGCTGTTTTTT. Its translation is CASSLDPNDRELFF. Supplemented by reference TRBV11-2 and TRBJ2-2, the full variable domain reads EAGVAQSPRYKIIEKRQSVAFWCNPISGHATLYWYQQILGQGPKLLIQFQNNGVVDDSQLPKDRFSAERLKGVDSTLKIQPAKLEDSAVYLCASSLDPNDRELFFGEGSRLTVL.

This clonotype was seen repeatedly, ten times or more. V usage is TRBV20-1 and J usage is TRBJ1-2, with D unclear. Trimming left V 0 bases short and J 4 bases short, with 9 bases between. The CDR3 contains 13 residues. Germline V gives CDR1 DFQATT, CDR2 SNEGSKA (reference sequence). CDR3 in DNA: TGCAGTGCTAGAGAAATAGGGAGCTATGGCTACACCTTC. Translation gives CSAREIGSYGYTF.

This clonotype was counted only a few times. The rearrangement joins TRBV20-1 to TRBJ2-1; D is perhaps TRBD1 (5 bases). This CDR3 contains 15 residues. Germline CDR1 and CDR2: DFQATT and SNEGSKA (reference sequence). Trimming cost V 2 bases and J 4 bases, with 15 bases left between them. This CDR3 is CSARRTRFEYNEQFF. The CDR3 nucleotides are TGCAGTGCTAGACGGACAAGGTTCGAATACAATGAGCAGTTCTTC.

The chain is built from TRBV4-2 and TRBJ2-7; tentatively, D is TRBD1 (5 bases). Trimming stripped 0 bases from V and 2 bases from J, with 8 bases between. CDR1 and CDR2 from the germline V gene are LGHNA and YNFKEQ. The CDR3 is made up of 14 amino acids. CDR3 residues: CASSQDGRAYEQYF. In DNA, the CDR3 is TGTGCCAGCAGCCAAGACGGCAGGGCCTACGAGCAGTACTTC.

The V gene is TRBV6-2 or TRBV6-3, the J gene TRBJ2-7; D perhaps matches TRBD1 (6 bases). This CDR3 is 14 amino acids long. Germline V gene data show CDR1 as MNHEY and CDR2 as SVGEGT. Trimming left V 4 bases short and J 8 bases short, with 18 bases between. The CDR3 loop reads CASSFSRNREKQYF. The CDR3 DNA follows: TGTGCCAGCAGTTTTTCTAGAAACAGGGAAAAGCAGTACTTC.

This clonotype was observed a handful of times. The chain links TRBV29-1 to TRBJ2-7; D call uncertain. The germline CDR1 and CDR2 sequences are SQVTM and ANQGSEA. The CDR3 runs to 13 residues. Trimming left V 6 bases short and J 2 bases short, with 14 bases between. The CDR3 loop is CSVRNLDAYEQYF. In nucleotides, the CDR3 is TGCAGCGTCCGCAACCTGGACGCCTACGAGCAGTACTTC.

This chain uses TRBV6-5 with TRBJ2-3, with 8 bases that match TRBD2. The V segment lost 2 bases and the J segment 3 bases; nucleotides outside the gene matches: 7. The CDR3 extends over 16 amino acids. Looked up from germline, CDR1 is MNHEY and CDR2 is SVGAGI. The CDR3 DNA sequence: TGTGCCAGCAGTTACGGGAGACTAGCGTGGACAGATACGCAGTATTTT. Translated, it gives CASSYGRLAWTDTQYF.